The T cell receptor beta chain described here comes from a study of blood T cell repertoires in COVID-19. Study details: PBMCs, B-cell-depleted T cells, or T cells were the source of the cDNA or gDNA that made up the material.

Cohorts were assigned according to the clinical history that participants reported. Using immunoSEQ multiplex PCR, the repertoire was profiled, and TCRdb retains in-frame clones only, with some absent. Altogether approximately 280,000 clones are present, 86% being singletons, with the ten largest covering about 2.7%. The CDR3 is 15 amino acids. Trimming removed 0 bases from V and 4 bases from J, with 9 bases in between. CDR1 LNHNV and CDR2 YYDKDF come from the germline V gene (reference sequence). Sequenced input: PBMCs or T cells enriched from blood (not recorded which). The clonotype originates from a woman aged 18 to 35 who had recovered from COVID-19. The V and J genes are TRBV15 and TRBJ2-2; D is unclear. The CDR3 coding sequence is TGTGCCACCAGCAGAGATCTCGGCGGCACCGGGGAGCTGTTTTTT. Protein sequence: CATSRDLGGTGELFF.